The subject of this entry is one T cell receptor (beta chain). This sample was included in a study of blood T cell repertoires in COVID-19. Study in general: The origin of the acute and convalescent COVID-19 samples was the United States, Italy and Spain. Nucleic acid was either cDNA or gDNA, and it came from T cells, B-cell-depleted T cells, or PBMCs.

The authors' processing: Estimated nucleated cell counts came from reference gene primer amplification. Libraries were prepared by immunoSEQ multiplex PCR; TCRdb keeps only in-frame clonotypes and omits some of them. V, J and clone size are taken as reported in that table, and D and trimming were inferred from the DNA itself. The profile shows approximately 72,000 clones, roughly 85% of them singletons. The source material was peripheral blood. The sequence derives from an elderly woman with acute or convalescent COVID-19.

DNA for the CDR3: TGTGCCAGCAGCCAAGATCGCGGGGCGGGAGTGGGGGTTTATGAGCAGTTCTTC. Amino acids: CASSQDRGAGVGVYEQFF. The chain uses TRBV4-2 and TRBJ2-1, with 7 bases identical to TRBD2. J lost 8 bases, V lost 0 bases, and 16 bases had no gene match. This CDR3 comprises 18 residues. Germline CDR1 LGHNA, CDR2 YNFKEQ.